This T cell receptor beta chain was captured by sequencing in a study of T cell responses to AZD1222 COVID-19 vaccine. V was clipped by 5 bases and J by 5 bases, with 7 bases between them. The CDR3 consists of 12 residues. TCRdb's table, derived via immunoSEQ multiplex PCR, lists solely in-frame clones and lacks some. The top ten clones hold around 2.5% of a sample with fewer than 120,000 clones, more than 90% of them seen once. The source material was peripheral blood, sampled 28 days after the second AZD1222 dose. V is TRBV12-3 or TRBV12-4 and J is TRBJ1-3; D is undetermined. This TCR was sampled from an adult who received the AZD1222 COVID-19 vaccine. The CDR3 loop reads CASSTSRNTIYF. CDR3 nucleotides: TGTGCCAGCAGTACCTCAAGAAACACCATATATTTT.